This TCR beta chain is drawn from a study of spatial heterogeneity in lung cancer (dated by TCRdb to the late 2010s). Describing the broader study: Beta-chain transcripts were consistently detected in greater numbers than alpha-chain transcripts, which likely reflected higher beta-chain transcript abundance. In the raw uncorrected reads, each unique combination of TCR and UMI appeared more than ten times on average. In non-small cell lung cancer, the study quantitatively compared TCR alpha and beta repertoires across several tumor regions, matched nontumor lung, and blood. The study linked features of the TCR repertoire to counts of nonsynonymous mutations, which were determined by whole-exome sequencing of tumor tissue. At surgery, both alpha and beta chains were TCR-sequenced in 200 to 250 tumor regions, roughly 64 matched nontumor lung samples and over 50 PBMC samples. The investigation overall reported the following: Confirming at a functional level the hypothesis that regional TCRs recognize regional mutations was considered to require additional single-cell paired TCR alpha and beta sequencing.

The sample's time point label, decoded: sample taken at primary tumor resection. For TCR sequencing, whole RNA was extracted from tumor and nontumor lung tissue, or from cryopreserved PBMC samples, and no cell sorting was done. Samples were obtained from about 75 patients with early-stage, untreated non-small cell lung cancer from the lung TRACERx cohort. A patient was chosen for TCR sequencing only when enough RNA was available from at least two tumor regions. Tumor and adjacent nontumor lung specimens were reviewed by a lung pathologist before selection. Preparation of the library involved 5' RACE. Sequencing relied on a NextSeq 500. In the TCR library protocol, a unique molecular identifier was attached to each TCR cDNA molecule so that PCR and sequencing errors could be corrected. The study's processing was this. Decombinator tools were used for TCR identification, UMI-based error correction and CDR3 extraction. Expanded TCRs were defined as those above a frequency of 2 per 1,000, corresponding to the top 1% of the tumor frequency distribution. Renyi diversity was computed with the R vegan package after each repertoire had been subsampled 100 times to 5,000 TCRs. CDR3 similarity networks were built from amino acid triplet string-kernel similarity, with CDR3s being connected when pairwise similarity was above 0.82. TCRdb's own reprocessing of the public reads used fastp at Q25 and MiXCR and kept productive beta chains. Identical CDR3 proteins give one entry, which carries the most common genes and DNA. None of the V and J calls come from the authors' own analysis; TCRdb made them. This sample holds around 10,000 distinct CDR3 sequences; about 4% were observed only once. The ten largest account for just over 7.5% of the sample.

This clonotype was found many times. The clone's antigen remains unknown. No much larger clone is present one base from it, and per-base qualities are unavailable. This beta chain slipped into a library made for alpha chains as a stray read, so its size is not meaningful. The CDR1 and CDR2 encoded by the germline V gene are MNHEY and SVGEGT. The CDR3 sequence holds 13 residues, the cysteine and phenylalanine included. Solely the CDR3 DNA is kept, with 39 bases framed from the first base. Germline trimming amounts to 6 bases on V and 8 bases on J, with 7 as the count of junction bases outside the gene matches.

The chain couples TRBV6-2 or TRBV6-3 to TRBJ2-1; 7 junctional bases match TRBD2. This specimen was normal lung tissue next to the tumor, taken at surgery. The TCR sequence derives from a male donor with early-stage non-small cell lung cancer. The CDR3 amino acid sequence is: CASRREPWDEQFF. The base sequence is TGTGCCAGCAGGCGGGAGCCATGGGATGAGCAGTTCTTC.